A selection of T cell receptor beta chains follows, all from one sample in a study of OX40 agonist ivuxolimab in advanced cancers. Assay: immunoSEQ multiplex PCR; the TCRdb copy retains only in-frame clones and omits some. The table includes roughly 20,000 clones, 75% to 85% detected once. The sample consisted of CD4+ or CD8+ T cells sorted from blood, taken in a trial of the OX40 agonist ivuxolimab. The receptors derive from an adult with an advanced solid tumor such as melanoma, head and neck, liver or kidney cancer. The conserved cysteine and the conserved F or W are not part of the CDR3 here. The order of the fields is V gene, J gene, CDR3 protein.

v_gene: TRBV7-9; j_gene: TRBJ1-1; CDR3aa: ASSSTRDGPNTEAF
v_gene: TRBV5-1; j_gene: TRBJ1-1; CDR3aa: ASSFGGLGGTEAF
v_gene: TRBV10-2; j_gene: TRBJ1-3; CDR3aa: ASSDTFGAGNTIY
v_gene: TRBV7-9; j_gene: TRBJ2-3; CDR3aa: ASSDGTGRISSGRNTQY
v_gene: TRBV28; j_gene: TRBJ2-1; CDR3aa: ASSFSGQENYNEQF
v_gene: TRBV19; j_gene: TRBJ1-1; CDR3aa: ASSSQGAGNTEAF
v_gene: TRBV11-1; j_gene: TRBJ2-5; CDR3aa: ASSGEDRAQETQY
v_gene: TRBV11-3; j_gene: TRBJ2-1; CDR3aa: ASSLVGGLGNEQF
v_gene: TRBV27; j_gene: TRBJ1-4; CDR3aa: ASSLSGGEKLF
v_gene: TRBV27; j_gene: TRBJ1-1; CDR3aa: ASRGTGMNTEAF
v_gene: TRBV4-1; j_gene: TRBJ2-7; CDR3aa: ASSLRGRAHEQY
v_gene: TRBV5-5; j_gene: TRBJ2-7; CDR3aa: ASSSTGFPDEQY
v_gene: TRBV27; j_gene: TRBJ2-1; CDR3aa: ASKKWTGGRNEQF
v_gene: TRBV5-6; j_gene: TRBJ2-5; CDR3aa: ASSLGAGSETQY
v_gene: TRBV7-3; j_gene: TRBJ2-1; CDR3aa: ASRPRLAELYNEQF
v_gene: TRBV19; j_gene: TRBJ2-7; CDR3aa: ASSSETYEQY
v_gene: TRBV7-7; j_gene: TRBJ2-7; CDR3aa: ASSLSSTYEQY
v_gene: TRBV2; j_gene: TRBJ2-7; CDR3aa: ASSGIRLAGGDEQY
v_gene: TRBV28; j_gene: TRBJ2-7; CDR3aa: ASNLGPYEQY
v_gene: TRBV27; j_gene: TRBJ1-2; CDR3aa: ASSLEGAPYGYT
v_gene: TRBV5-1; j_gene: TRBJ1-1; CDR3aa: ASSLVGGSEAF
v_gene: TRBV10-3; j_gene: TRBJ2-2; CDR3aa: AISAVVGIAGVAGELF
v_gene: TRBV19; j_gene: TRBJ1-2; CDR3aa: ASSILSDGDTYGYT
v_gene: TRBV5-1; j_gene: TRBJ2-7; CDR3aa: ASSFLDTRTRGSEQY
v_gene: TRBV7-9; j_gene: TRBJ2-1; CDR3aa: ASSLGSRGAYNEQF
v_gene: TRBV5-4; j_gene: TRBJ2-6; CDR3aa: ASSLVLTGANVLT
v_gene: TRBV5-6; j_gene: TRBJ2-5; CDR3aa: ASSLDRGETQY
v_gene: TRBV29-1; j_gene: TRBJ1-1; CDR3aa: SVPPKPLLAGPLNTEAF
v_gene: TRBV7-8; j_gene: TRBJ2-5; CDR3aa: ASSTWTDQETQY
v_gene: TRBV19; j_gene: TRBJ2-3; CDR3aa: ASRGRSTDTQY
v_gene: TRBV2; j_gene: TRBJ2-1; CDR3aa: ASRTGMLF
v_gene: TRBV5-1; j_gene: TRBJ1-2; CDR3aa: ASKSPGRTNYGYT
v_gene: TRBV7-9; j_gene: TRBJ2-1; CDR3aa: ASSLERNEQF
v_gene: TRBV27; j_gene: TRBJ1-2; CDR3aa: ASSLRPHYGYT
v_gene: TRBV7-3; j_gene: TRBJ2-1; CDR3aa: ASSPRLAETGNEQF
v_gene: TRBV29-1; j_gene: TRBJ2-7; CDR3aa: SVQPGQNEQY
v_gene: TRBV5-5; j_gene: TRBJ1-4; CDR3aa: ASSQTAGREKLF
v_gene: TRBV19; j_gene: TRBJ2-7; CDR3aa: ASSIPGTYEQY
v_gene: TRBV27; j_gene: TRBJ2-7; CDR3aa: ASMPRGLTYEQY
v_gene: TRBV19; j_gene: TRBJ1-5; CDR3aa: ASSIGWQPQH
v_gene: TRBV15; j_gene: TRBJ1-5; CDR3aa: ATSPHSLRAGGFRSNQPQH
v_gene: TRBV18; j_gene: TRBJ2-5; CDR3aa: ASSPVEETQY
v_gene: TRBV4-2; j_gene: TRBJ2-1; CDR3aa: ASSPLSGRKNNEQF
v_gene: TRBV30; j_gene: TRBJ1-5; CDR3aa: AWNSMTNQPQH
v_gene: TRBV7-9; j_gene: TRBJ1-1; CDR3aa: ASSSPLGVGTEAF
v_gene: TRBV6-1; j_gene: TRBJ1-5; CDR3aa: ASSEAAGYSNQPQH
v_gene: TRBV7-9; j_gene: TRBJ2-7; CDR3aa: ASSLARGTDEQY
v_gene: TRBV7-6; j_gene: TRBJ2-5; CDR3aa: ASSAKPGGRETQY
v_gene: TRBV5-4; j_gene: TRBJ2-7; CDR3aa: ASSFSREQY
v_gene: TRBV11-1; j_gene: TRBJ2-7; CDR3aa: ASSLLAGYEQY
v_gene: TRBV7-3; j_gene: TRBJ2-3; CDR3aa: ASSLKPSGQGGTDTQY
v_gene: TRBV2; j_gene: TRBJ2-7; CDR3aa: ASSEVWASGPPGEY
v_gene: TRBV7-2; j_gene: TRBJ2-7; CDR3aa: ASSWAGRGRAFRNEQY
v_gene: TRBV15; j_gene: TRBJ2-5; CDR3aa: ATSRGGGQETQY
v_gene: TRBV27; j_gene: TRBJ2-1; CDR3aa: ASSPGPPRGTGAYNEQF
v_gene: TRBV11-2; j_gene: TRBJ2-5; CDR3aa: ASSPGQQETQY
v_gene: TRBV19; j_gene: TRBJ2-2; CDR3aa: ATKGGTGELF